The 12 T cell receptor beta chains below all came from one sample that was sequenced in a study of identical twins. Via MiXCR, TCRdb re-called the 5' RACE reads, giving one row per CDR3 protein. The sample has 700,000 or so distinct CDR3 sequences; over 8.5% are singletons. The sample was also linked to a second study, of yellow fever vaccine responses in identical twins.

Material for sequencing was PBMCs. These receptors came from a woman between 18 and 29 years old in good health.

This clonotype was seen at least ten times. The V gene is TRBV10-3, the J gene TRBJ2-1; 8 bases map to TRBD2. J was trimmed by 2 bases and V by 3 bases; bases with no gene match: 12. Germline values: CDR1 ENHRY, CDR2 SYGVKD. The CDR3 spans 18 residues. In DNA, the CDR3 is TGTGCCATCAGTGACCTTAGCGGGGAAAGAAGCACCTACAATGAGCAGTTCTTC. Translated: CAISDLSGERSTYNEQFF.

This chain connects TRBV7-8 to TRBJ2-7; TRBD1 matches at 8 bases. The junction had 12 bases not matched to a gene; V was cut back by 5 bases and J by 3 bases. The CDR3 has 16 residues. Germline assignment: CDR1 SGHVS and CDR2 FQNEAQ. The CDR3 sequence: CASSPRTGSVVYEQYF. As DNA, the CDR3 is TGTGCCAGCAGCCCAAGGACAGGGAGCGTTGTCTACGAGCAGTACTTC.

The V and J genes are TRBV19 and TRBJ2-7, with D perhaps TRBD2 (5 bases). The CDR3 is made up of 15 amino acids. CDR1 is LNHDA, CDR2 SQIVND, per germline (reference sequence). V gave up 3 bases and J gave up 6 bases, with 18 bases separating them. The CDR3 DNA reads as TGTGCCAGTAGTATTGTCGGGGTTACGGCCGGCGAGCAGTACTTC. Translating gives CASSIVGVTAGEQYF.

The gene calls are TRBV29-1 and TRBJ2-2; D possibly corresponds to TRBD2 (6 bases). Trimming removed 8 bases from V and 2 bases from J, with 18 bases in between. Germline lookup yields CDR1 SQVTM and CDR2 ANQGSEA. The CDR3 consists of 15 residues. The CDR3 DNA reads TGCAGCACATCGGGGATAGCGGCTAACACCGGGGAGCTGTTTTTT. Its protein is CSTSGIAANTGELFF.

This clonotype occurred many times. The CDR3 protein is CATSDLRTGSRPDTQYF. Written as DNA, the CDR3 is TGTGCCACCAGTGATTTGCGCACGGGGAGTCGTCCAGATACGCAGTATTTT. The rearrangement joins TRBV24-1 to TRBJ2-3; weak D call: TRBD2 (5 bases). This CDR3 spans 17 amino acids. CDR1 is KGHDR, CDR2 SFDVKD, per germline. Deletions cut 0 bases from V and 4 bases from J, with 16 bases between.

This clonotype was picked up a small number of times. The rearrangement links TRBV5-1 to TRBJ2-7, with D possibly being TRBD1 or TRBD2 (6 bases each). Trimming removed 3 bases from V and 2 bases from J, with 18 bases in between. Germline loops: CDR1 SGHRS, CDR2 YFSETQ. The CDR3 runs 16 residues. The CDR3 sequence: CASSWGADLSPYEQYF. CDR3 in DNA: TGCGCCAGCAGCTGGGGGGCTGACCTTAGCCCCTACGAGCAGTACTTC.

In its sample, this clonotype was seen a few times. The V gene is TRBV7-8, the J gene TRBJ2-2, with D maybe TRBD2 (6 bases). CDR3 length: 17 residues. Germline loops: CDR1 SGHVS, CDR2 FQNEAQ. Trimming took off 3 bases at V and 2 bases at J, with 16 bases between the two ends. This chain's CDR3 is CASSLTRPDYNTGELFF. In DNA, the CDR3 is TGTGCCAGCAGCTTGACCCGGCCGGACTACAACACCGGGGAGCTGTTTTTT.

This clonotype was counted only a few times. The rearrangement uses TRBV29-1 and TRBJ2-4; 9 bases agree with TRBD1. The CDR3 is made up of 16 amino acids. CDR1 and CDR2 (germline): SQVTM, ANQGSEA. The trim removed 7 bases at V and 7 bases at J, leaving 17 bases unmatched. This chain's CDR3 is CSEWGRNGTGRNIQYF. The CDR3 bases are TGCAGCGAGTGGGGCCGGAACGGGACAGGGAGGAACATTCAGTACTTC. The variable domain in full, with the rest retrieved from reference TRBV29-1 and TRBJ2-4, is SAVISQKPSRDICQRGTSLTIQCQVDSQVTMMFWYRQQPGQSLTLIATANQGSEATYESGFVIDKFPISRPNLTFSTLTVSNMSPEDSSIYLCSEWGRNGTGRNIQYFGAGTRLSVL.

The rearrangement uses TRBV9 and TRBJ2-7; 7 bases match TRBD1. Germline V gene data show CDR1 as SGDLS and CDR2 as YYNGEE. With 3 bases clipped from V and 5 bases from J, the junction kept 2 bases outside the gene matches. This CDR3 spans 12 amino acids. CDR3: CASSATGNEQYF. The CDR3 nucleotides read TGTGCCAGCAGCGCGACAGGGAACGAGCAGTACTTC.

This clonotype was seen repeatedly, ten times or more. V is TRBV12-3 or TRBV12-4 and J is TRBJ2-3; 9 nucleotides agree with TRBD2. V lost 3 bases and J lost 4; bases outside the gene matches: 8. The CDR3 runs to 16 residues. The CDR3 DNA reads TGTGCCAGCAGTTTCCCAAGCGGGGGGCCCCCAGATACGCAGTATTTT. Protein: CASSFPSGGPPDTQYF.

This clonotype was observed many times. The CDR3 coding sequence is TGTGCCAGCAGCCCCGGAATAGGGACCCAGTACTTC. The encoded protein is CASSPGIGTQYF. The V and J genes are TRBV12-3 or TRBV12-4 and TRBJ2-5; D gene uncertain. The CDR3 runs to 12 residues. V lost 6 bases and J lost 7, with 12 bases in between.

The V call is TRBV14, the J call TRBJ2-1; D is uncertain. Trimming left V 6 bases short and J 5 bases short, with 8 bases between. Germline CDR1 reads SGHDN; CDR2 reads FVKESK. CDR3 length: 12 amino acids. The CDR3 region is CASRLGNNEQFF. The CDR3 region has the DNA TGTGCCAGCAGGTTGGGGAACAATGAGCAGTTCTTC. The whole variable domain, filled in from reference TRBV14 and TRBJ2-1, reads EAGVTQFPSHSVIEKGQTVTLRCDPISGHDNLYWYRRVMGKEIKFLLHFVKESKQDESGMPNNRFLAERTGGTYSTLKVQPAELEDSGVYFCASRLGNNEQFFGPGTRLTVL.